This T cell receptor (beta chain) was captured in a study of control samples from healthy donors and cancer patients. With 6 bases removed from V and 3 bases from J, the gap between germline ends came to 18 bases. CDR1 KGHSH and CDR2 LQKENI come from the germline V gene. The CDR3 consists of 16 residues. Some clones are missing from TCRdb's copy, which holds only in-frame ones; the method was immunoSEQ multiplex PCR. The table records 25,000 to 35,000 clones, 90% to 95% of them present only once. J is TRBJ2-4 and V is TRBV18, with D hard to call. Sequenced: PBMCs. The origin of this receptor is a man aged 45-65 years with lung cancer. The chain's CDR3 is CASSPGGLSVKNIQYF. The CDR3 bases are TGTGCCAGCTCGCCAGGCGGTCTATCGGTCAAAAACATTCAGTACTTC.